These 2 T cell receptor beta chains were sequenced from one sample in a study of blood T cell repertoires in COVID-19 (dated by TCRdb to 2020 to 2022). Receptors were amplified or captured by the immunoSEQ multiplex PCR assay. Not all clones reach the TCRdb copy of this immuneACCESS table, which keeps in-frame sequences only. Checked studies attribute under half of the gap to unresolved V genes and leave the rest unexplained. For this sample there are under 300,000 clones; roughly 88% appear just once. Together, the top ten hold approximately 2.2% of the sample. The sample taken for sequencing was peripheral blood. These receptor sequences come from a woman aged 40-49 years who had recovered from COVID-19.

The chain couples TRBV27 to TRBJ2-2; 7 bases fit TRBD1. Looked up from germline, CDR1 is MNHEY and CDR2 is SMNVEV (reference sequence). With 5 bases clipped from V and 5 bases from J, the junction kept 14 bases outside the gene matches. CDR3 length equals 17 residues. Written as DNA, the CDR3 is TGTGCCAGCAGTATCTATGGACAGGATCGAAGGACCGGGGAGCTGTTTTTT. This encodes CASSIYGQDRRTGELFF.

Here the CDR3 reads CASSPVADPFWEQYF. The DNA for the CDR3 is TGTGCCAGCAGCCCGGTAGCAGACCCCTTTTGGGAGCAGTACTTC. The chain joins TRBV27 to TRBJ2-7, with no clear D. Trimming shortened V by 6 bases and J by 7 bases, and 22 bases separated the two germline ends. Germline V lookup: CDR1 MNHEY, CDR2 SMNVEV (reference sequence). This CDR3 has 15 amino acids.